The present T cell receptor beta chain was sequenced within a study of blood T cell repertoires in COVID-19. Turning to the study itself: The samples span acute and convalescent COVID-19 from the United States, Italy and Spain. PBMCs, B-cell-depleted T cells, or T cells were the source of the cDNA or gDNA that made up the material.

Per the germline V gene, CDR1 is MDHEN and CDR2 is SYDVKM. The CDR3 consists of 12 residues. The ends were cut back, 7 bases at V and 3 bases at J, with 10 bases in the middle. Per the study methods: Using reference gene primer amplification, nucleated cell counts were estimated. The table came from immunoSEQ multiplex PCR; TCRdb's copy has only in-frame clones and leaves some out. That table supplies the V and J calls and clone size; D and trimming were determined from the DNA. The data hold tens of thousands of clones, with 74% observed a single time. The chain employs TRBV28 and TRBJ2-7; D remains ambiguous. This clonotype originated in a woman of 80 years or more with acute or convalescent COVID-19. What was sequenced was peripheral blood. The chain's CDR3 is CASTKLRYEQYF. CDR3 DNA sequence: TGTGCCAGCACCAAACTCCGCTACGAGCAGTACTTC.